The 8 T cell receptor beta chains presented below share a single source sample, sequenced in a study of blood T cell repertoires in COVID-19. Here immunoSEQ multiplex PCR was the method, and the copy in TCRdb shows in-frame clones only, minus some. The sample includes about 160,000 clones, 80% of them seen just once. The sample taken for sequencing was PBMCs or T cells enriched from blood (not recorded which). These receptors all come from an older woman who had recovered from COVID-19.

The V gene is TRBV2, the J gene TRBJ1-2, with 10 bases aligning to TRBD1. The CDR3 is 15 amino acids. Germline V lookup: CDR1 SNHLY, CDR2 FYNNEI. With V trimmed by 5 bases and J by 5 bases, 8 bases remained unmatched. The CDR3 DNA sequence: TGTGCCAGCAGTCCCTCGGGGGACAGGGGATATGGCTACACCTTC. As protein: CASSPSGDRGYGYTF.

J is TRBJ1-1 and V is TRBV5-6, with no clear D. This CDR3 is 15 amino acids long. V gave up 4 bases and J gave up 4 bases, with 17 bases separating them. The germline V gene encodes CDR1 SGHDT and CDR2 YYEEEE. Here the CDR3 reads CASSQREGRSTEAFF. In DNA form, the CDR3 reads TGTGCCAGCAGCCAAAGGGAGGGCAGAAGCACTGAAGCTTTCTTT. Supplemented by reference TRBV5-6 and TRBJ1-1, the full variable domain reads DAGVTQSPTHLIKTRGQQVTLRCSPKSGHDTVSWYQQALGQGPQFIFQYYEEEERQRGNFPDRFSGHQFPNYSSELNVNALLLGDSALYLCASSQREGRSTEAFFGQGTRLTVV.

Only one count was recorded for this clone. CDR3 nucleotides: TGTGCCAGCAGCGTAGGTCCGAAACAGGAAAAACTGTTTTTT. Translated, it gives CASSVGPKQEKLFF. The V gene is TRBV9, the J gene TRBJ1-4; D unresolved. Germline V gene sequence: CDR1 SGDLS, CDR2 YYNGEE. The CDR3 totals 14 residues. Trimming shortened V by 0 bases and J by 8 bases, and 11 bases separated the two germline ends.

V and J are TRBV18 and TRBJ2-1; TRBD2 matches at 14 bases. The germline CDR1 and CDR2 sequences are KGHSH and LQKENI. V was clipped by 3 bases and J by 10 bases; unmatched bases: 11. There are 17 residues in the CDR3. Written as DNA, the CDR3 is TGTGCCAGCTCACCGAACTCCGGGACTAGCGGGGGTGGAGAGCAGTTCTTC. This encodes CASSPNSGTSGGGEQFF. The variable domain in full, completed from reference TRBV18 and TRBJ2-1, reads NAGVMQNPRHLVRRRGQEARLRCSPMKGHSHVYWYRQLPEEGLKFMVYLQKENIIDESGMPKERFSAEFPKEGPSILRIQQVVRGDSAAYFCASSPNSGTSGGGEQFFGPGTRLTVL.

The V call is TRBV5-1, the J call TRBJ1-1; 9 bases fit TRBD1. This CDR3 is built from 15 residues. Per germline, CDR1 SGHRS and CDR2 YFSETQ. The trim removed 2 bases at V and 1 base at J, leaving 3 bases unmatched. For the CDR3, the DNA is TGCGCCAGCAGCTTTCCACAGGGGGCGAACACTGAAGCTTTCTTT. This sequence encodes CASSFPQGANTEAFF. Supplemented by reference TRBV5-1 and TRBJ1-1, the full variable domain reads KAGVTQTPRYLIKTRGQQVTLSCSPISGHRSVSWYQQTPGQGLQFLFEYFSETQRNKGNFPGRFSGRQFSNSRSEMNVSTLELGDSALYLCASSFPQGANTEAFFGQGTRLTVV.

The chain joins TRBV24-1 to TRBJ2-3, with D maybe TRBD2 (5 bases). V was cut by 1 base and J by 0 bases, with 10 bases left in between. The CDR3 length is 16 residues. Germline CDR1 KGHDR, CDR2 SFDVKD. This CDR3 reads CATSDFGEPSTDTQYF. The DNA of the CDR3 is TGTGCCACCAGTGATTTTGGGGAGCCTAGCACAGATACGCAGTATTTT.

This chain links TRBV19 with TRBJ1-4, with TRBD1 identical over 10 bases. CDR3 length: 14 amino acids. In germline, CDR1 is LNHDA, CDR2 SQIVND (reference sequence). J lost 8 bases, V lost 5 bases, and 5 bases had no gene match. The CDR3 DNA reads TGTGCCAGTAGTCCGGGGACAGGGGAGGAAAAACTGTTTTTT. Protein sequence: CASSPGTGEEKLFF.

In its sample, this clone was seen a few times. This chain links TRBV2 with TRBJ2-1; TRBD2 aligns across 10 bases. The germline V gene has CDR1 SNHLY and CDR2 FYNNEI. V gave up 3 bases and J gave up 5 bases; unmatched junction bases: 4. CDR3 length: 15 residues. CDR3 amino acids: CASSDRSGGDNEQFF. For the CDR3, the DNA is TGTGCCAGCAGTGATAGAAGCGGGGGGGACAATGAGCAGTTCTTC.